The 10 T cell receptor beta chains given below trace back to one sample, sequenced in a study of vaccination and CD4 T cells after COVID-19. This sample's treatment: roughly nine-day PBMC culture with coronavirus spike peptide pools or control peptides (ViraFEST assay). Collection of the unexposed donor's CD4+ T cells took place before the COVID-19 pandemic (2011-2018). Oncomine TCR Beta short-read sequencing was applied to DNA from cultured CD4+ T cells. A single record per CDR3 protein comes from TCRdb applying MiXCR to the PCR reads. There are thousands of distinct CDR3 sequences in the sample; 45% occur only once, and about a tenth lies in the top ten. These receptors lack a known antigen. The sample comprised CD4+ T cells from blood, cultured in vitro. The source is a human donor in good health.

V gene TRBV27 combines with J gene TRBJ2-7, with 8 bases lining up with TRBD1. This CDR3 comprises 13 residues. The junction had 5 bases not matched to a gene; V was cut back by 6 bases and J by 4 bases. In germline, CDR1 is MNHEY, CDR2 SMNVEV (reference sequence). The CDR3 DNA sequence: TGTGCCAGCAGGCCAGGGGGCTGGTACGAGCAGTACTTC. Residues: CASRPGGWYEQYF.

V gene TRBV12-3 or TRBV12-4 combines with J gene TRBJ2-5, with 9 bases that match TRBD2. The junction had 13 bases not matched to a gene; V was cut back by 0 bases and J by 2 bases. CDR3 length: 19 residues. The chain's CDR3 is CASSLALPGGRATQETQYF. The CDR3, as DNA: TGTGCCAGCAGTTTAGCTCTACCGGGCGGGAGGGCCACACAAGAGACCCAGTACTTC.

The chain combines TRBV6-1 with TRBJ2-1; 7 bases line up with TRBD2. The V gene's germline CDR1 is MNHNS and CDR2 SASEGT. The length of the CDR3 is 15 residues. V shed 8 bases, J shed 11 bases, and the junction held 18 bases outside the gene matches. In nucleotides, the CDR3 is TGTGCCAGCCGGGGGAATTGGGCTAGCGGAGGACAGCAGTTCTTC. This sequence encodes CASRGNWASGGQQFF.

The count of this clonotype is one. The rearrangement joins TRBV20-1 to TRBJ2-5, with 12 bases fitting TRBD2. CDR3 length: 14 residues. V was clipped by 5 bases and J by 2 bases; unmatched bases: 3. Germline V gene data show CDR1 as DFQATT and CDR2 as SNEGSKA (reference sequence). CDR3 in DNA: TGCAGTGCTGGGACTAGCGGGTTACAAGAGACCCAGTACTTC. It codes for CSAGTSGLQETQYF.

This chain connects TRBV4-1 to TRBJ2-7, with TRBD2 as a possible D gene (6 bases). Germline V lookup: CDR1 MGHRA, CDR2 YSYEKL. The CDR3 totals 15 residues. Trimming left V 2 bases short and J 4 bases short, with 15 bases between. The DNA for the CDR3 is TGCGCCAGCAGCCAAAGCGTGACTAGGGGATACGAGCAGTACTTC. It encodes CASSQSVTRGYEQYF.

The J gene is TRBJ1-6, the V gene TRBV28; a possible D gene is TRBD1 (6 bases). Trimming pared 10 bases from V and 6 bases from J, leaving 13 bases between. This CDR3 has 13 residues. Germline CDR1 and CDR2: MDHEN and SYDVKM. The CDR3 coding sequence is TGTGCCACCCTGACAGGTTTTAATTCACCCCTCCACTTT. Residues: CATLTGFNSPLHF.

This clonotype was counted between two and nine times. Here the CDR3 DNA reads TGTGCCATCAGTGAGGGGGCCCCAAACTATGGCTACACCTTC. This encodes CAISEGAPNYGYTF. The chain uses TRBV10-3 and TRBJ1-2; D may be TRBD1 (5 bases). The V and J ends lost 2 bases and 2 bases respectively, with 9 bases between them. Germline lookup yields CDR1 ENHRY and CDR2 SYGVKD. This CDR3 has 14 residues.

This clonotype was recorded a few times. The rearrangement links TRBV20-1 to TRBJ1-5, with D perhaps TRBD1 (5 bases). Trimming pared 6 bases from V and 7 bases from J, leaving 19 bases between. The CDR3 totals 14 residues. CDR1 DFQATT and CDR2 SNEGSKA come from the germline V gene (reference sequence). The chain's CDR3 is CSASLGQGGQPQHF. CDR3 nucleotide sequence: TGCAGTGCGTCCCTGGGGCAGGGAGGCCAGCCCCAGCATTTT.

This clonotype was found a few times. The rearrangement joins TRBV5-4 to TRBJ1-2, with D possibly TRBD1 on 5 matching bases. Germline assignment: CDR1 SGHNT and CDR2 YYREEE (reference sequence). The CDR3 has 14 amino acids. V shed 0 bases and J shed 4 bases, with 10 bases lying between them. In DNA form, the CDR3 reads TGTGCCAGCAGCTTGGGGGGGGTCAGCTATGGCTACACCTTC. This gives the protein CASSLGGVSYGYTF. Full variable domain (rest looked up from reference TRBV5-4 and TRBJ1-2): ETGVTQSPTHLIKTRGQQVTLRCSSQSGHNTVSWYQQALGQGPQFIFQYYREEENGRGNFPPRFSGLQFPNYSSELNVNALELDDSALYLCASSLGGVSYGYTFGSGTRLTVV.

The chain has TRBV19 and TRBJ1-3; no reliable D call. Trimming left V 4 bases short and J 10 bases short, with 8 bases between. CDR1 and CDR2 (germline): LNHDA, SQIVND (reference sequence). The CDR3 covers 11 residues. CDR3 nucleotides: TGTGCCAGTAGTACGGGGAGTACCATATATTTT. Translating gives CASSTGSTIYF.